This record covers a single TCR beta chain. This clonotype was detected only a few times. Its target antigen remains unknown. Base qualities are not provided; no much larger clone lies one nucleotide away. At the junction V is shortened by 4 bases and J by 3 bases, with 7 bases in between. The germline V gene (reference sequence) provides CDR1 DFQATT and CDR2 SNEGSKA. The CDR3 sequence holds 13 residues, the cysteine and phenylalanine included. Only CDR3 DNA is held: 39 bases, read in frame from base 1. The sample comes from a study of T cells in Graves' hyperthyroidism and ophthalmopathy (dated by TCRdb to about 2019). A note on the overall study: Peripheral blood samples were taken at initial diagnosis, before any treatment was given. To identify distinguishing TCR V-J signatures, a discovery cohort of 90 to 100 patients was used, comprising fewer than 45 with Graves' ophthalmopathy and about 59 with stable Graves' hyperthyroidism. Prospective prediction of ophthalmopathy was tested in an independent validation cohort of approximately 18 hyperthyroidism patients and some 17 patients who later progressed to ophthalmopathy. The 100 or so discovery patients were randomly split 7:3 into training and test sets. Thyroid tissue and blood T-cell repertoires from six Graves' hyperthyroidism patients were also compared in the study. After blood sampling, hyperthyroidism patients were treated with methimazole at a starting dose of 30 mg daily, and ophthalmopathy patients were treated with high-dose intravenous methylprednisolone. The paper reports TCR Vbeta CDR3 sequencing of roughly 140 peripheral blood samples: 40 or so ophthalmopathy, under 80 hyperthyroidism and 17 progressor patients. What the authors observed across the whole study: In cross-validation, a model built on a 13 V-J signature told ophthalmopathy apart from stable hyperthyroidism with 85% to 90% sensitivity and approximately 84% specificity, and in testing the same model reached 80%/75%. No statistical method was used to set the sample size in advance, and investigators knew the group allocation. Most expanded thyroid clonotypes (frequency above 0.001) were also detected in blood, suggesting blood repertoires may reflect thyroid immune responses. In validation, progression to ophthalmopathy was predicted by the model with roughly 71% sensitivity and 72.22% specificity, a median of about 6.8 months before onset.

The TCR beta CDR3 regions were amplified from RNA transcripts. A first-round RT-PCR of the TCR CDR3 used the HTBI primer set with the Qiagen OneStep RT-PCR kit. A second multiplex PCR round built the libraries, followed by size selection and purification. Sequencing of the libraries was done on an Illumina HiSeq2000 using paired-end 100 bp reads. The original methods were these. Raw data were processed with SOAPnuke, discarding reads with adapters, uncalled bases, mean Phred below 15, or no exact constant-primer or identifier match. High-quality paired reads were merged with COPE v1.2.5, and unique nucleotide sequences were defined as clonotypes. MiTCR v1.1 was used to align clonotypes to the IMGT TRBV, TRBD and TRBJ reference segments. Only V-J combinations with frequency above 0.0001, covering about 99% of repertoires, were analysed. The TCS score was defined as F50 (clonal expansion) divided by E x V (chaos), with BLOSUM62-based TCRdist calculated between CDR3 peptides within each V-J. Welch's t-statistics and random forest reduced fewer than 600 V-J features to fewer than 15, which were used in a naive Bayes classifier (R e1071). TCRdb reworked the public reads: Q25 trimming with fastp, MiXCR clone assembly, productive beta chains retained. Each entry is one CDR3 protein sequence, shown with its most common DNA and genes. What appears here as the V and J calls and clone size reflects TCRdb's work, not the paper's. This sample has approximately 260,000 distinct CDR3 sequences in its table, and roughly 15% of those were observed once. The ten largest clones represent under 35% of the sample.

The hyperthyroidism patients were between 18 and 65 years old and newly diagnosed, with a disease duration of less than 2 months. Any patient with an uncontrolled infection, another autoimmune disease, pregnancy or lactation was excluded. Diagnoses relied on clinical symptoms, serum thyroxine and TRAb, thyroid ultrasound and orbital computed tomography. Blood from progressor patients was drawn when they were first diagnosed with hyperthyroidism, before any ophthalmopathy symptoms appeared. Ficoll-Paque density gradient centrifugation was used to isolate PBMCs from about 9 ml of fresh peripheral blood. Progressor patients were defined as those initially diagnosed with Graves' hyperthyroidism in whom ophthalmopathy developed during follow-up. Total RNA was extracted with Trizol reagent, and quality was checked on an Agilent 2100 Bioanalyzer.

The sequence joins TRBV20-1 to TRBJ1-6; no confident D gene assignment can be made. The TCR comes from a woman aged 50 to 65 with Graves' hyperthyroidism that later progressed to Graves' ophthalmopathy. The sequenced sample consisted of blood. The nucleotides read TGCAGTGCTACGGACCTCTATAATTCACCCCTCCACTTT. Translation gives CSATDLYNSPLHF.